Listed below are T cell receptor beta chains from one sample, sequenced in a study of blood T cell repertoires in COVID-19. TCRdb's copy holds only in-frame clones and misses some; the assay was immunoSEQ multiplex PCR. This table has 180,000 or so clones, approximately 80% appearing once. The sequencing input was PBMCs or T cells enriched from blood (not recorded which). The receptors stem from a woman aged 60-70 years who had recovered from COVID-19. Both conserved end residues are part of each CDR3. A D gene is named only where the DNA matches it firmly. Only part of the rows carry a size: once, few, many, or a class if the clone is expanded.

d_gene	v_gene	abundance	j_gene	CDR3aa	CDR3nt
-	TRBV6-1	-	TRBJ1-1	CASSESPGGDTEAFF	TGTGCCAGCAGTGAATCTCCGGGAGGAGACACTGAAGCTTTCTTT
-	TRBV2	few	TRBJ1-5	CASSDGRNQPQHF	TGTGCCAGCAGTGATGGGCGCAATCAGCCCCAGCATTTT
-	TRBV21-1	-	TRBJ2-2	CASSPPKQIQVPPNSPNTGELFF	TGTGCCAGCAGCCCACCCAAGCAGATACAGGTCCCTCCGAACTCACCAAACACCGGGGAGCTGTTTTTT
-	TRBV18	-	TRBJ2-7	CASSPEQGSYSYEQYF	TGTGCCAGCTCACCTGAACAGGGTTCATACTCCTACGAGCAGTACTTC
TRBD1	TRBV5-1	-	TRBJ1-6	CASSHGQGDEPLHF	TGCGCCAGCAGCCACGGACAGGGTGATGAACCCCTCCACTTT
-	TRBV5-5	-	TRBJ2-5	CASSSLPGEGETQYF	TGTGCCAGCAGCTCTCTCCCAGGGGAGGGGGAGACCCAGTACTTC
-	TRBV19	-	TRBJ1-1	CASSIERGGAAFF	TGTGCCAGTAGTATAGAGCGAGGGGGTGCGGCTTTCTTT
-	TRBV11-2	-	TRBJ2-7	CASSGDSYEQYF	TGTGCCAGCAGCGGAGACAGCTACGAGCAGTACTTC
-	TRBV2	once	TRBJ2-5	CASSYRPDQETQYF	TGTGCCAGCAGTTACAGACCGGACCAAGAGACCCAGTACTTC
-	TRBV28	-	TRBJ1-2	CASSSPGAAKNYGYTF	TGTGCCAGCAGTTCTCCAGGGGCCGCAAAAAACTATGGCTACACCTTC
-	TRBV10-2	-	TRBJ2-3	CASSDQQGGPDTQYF	TGCGCCAGCAGTGATCAGCAGGGCGGTCCGGATACGCAGTATTTT
TRBD1	TRBV5-3	-	TRBJ1-1	CARSQGTGSSNTEAFF	TGTGCCAGAAGCCAGGGGACAGGGAGTAGTAACACTGAAGCTTTCTTT
TRBD1	TRBV2	-	TRBJ1-2	CASTADRTGGLGHTF	TGTGCCAGTACTGCGGACCGGACAGGGGGTCTTGGTCACACCTTC
TRBD2	TRBV5-1	-	TRBJ2-5	CASTSGGIQETQYF	TGCGCCAGCACTAGCGGGGGGATCCAAGAGACCCAGTACTTC
-	TRBV7-9	-	TRBJ1-4	CASSFRENEKLFF	TGTGCCAGCAGCTTTCGAGAGAACGAAAAACTGTTTTTT
TRBD2	TRBV14	few	TRBJ2-1	CASSGRTSGTYNEQFF	TGTGCCAGCAGCGGACGGACTAGCGGGACTTACAATGAGCAGTTCTTC
-	TRBV19	once	TRBJ1-2	CASSRGVRGEDGYTF	TGTGCCAGTAGTAGAGGTGTCAGGGGAGAGGATGGCTACACCTTC
TRBD2	TRBV19	-	TRBJ2-3	CASSMTSGYTDTQYF	TGTGCCAGTAGTATGACTAGCGGCTACACAGATACGCAGTATTTT
TRBD2	TRBV4-1	-	TRBJ2-5	CASSHTSGREETQYF	TGCGCCAGCAGCCATACTAGCGGGAGAGAGGAGACCCAGTACTTC
-	TRBV18	-	TRBJ1-2	CASSPLSQGNYGYTF	TGTGCCAGCTCACCACTATCCCAGGGAAACTATGGCTACACCTTC
-	TRBV5-1	few	TRBJ2-7	CASSLQKGLEQYF	TGCGCCAGCAGCCTGCAGAAGGGGCTCGAGCAGTACTTC
-	TRBV3-1/TRBV3-2	-	TRBJ1-4	CASSPSGEEEKLFF	TGTGCCAGCAGCCCCTCGGGAGAGGAGGAAAAACTGTTTTTT
TRBD1	TRBV5-1	-	TRBJ1-2	CASSSTGTNYGYTF	TGCGCCAGCAGTTCGACAGGGACGAACTATGGCTACACCTTC
-	TRBV5-1	-	TRBJ2-5	CASMTGRGRETQYF	TGCGCCAGCATGACGGGCAGGGGCAGGGAGACCCAGTACTTC
-	TRBV28	-	TRBJ1-5	CASSPPGQPQHF	TGTGCCAGCAGTCCCCCCGGTCAGCCCCAGCATTTT
TRBD1	TRBV7-6	few	TRBJ2-7	CASSLGSGGFYEQYF	TGTGCCAGCAGCTTAGGGTCAGGGGGATTTTACGAGCAGTACTTC
-	TRBV6-1	once	TRBJ1-3	CASSESKIGAGNTIYF	TGTGCCAGCAGTGAAAGTAAAATAGGGGCTGGAAACACCATATATTTT